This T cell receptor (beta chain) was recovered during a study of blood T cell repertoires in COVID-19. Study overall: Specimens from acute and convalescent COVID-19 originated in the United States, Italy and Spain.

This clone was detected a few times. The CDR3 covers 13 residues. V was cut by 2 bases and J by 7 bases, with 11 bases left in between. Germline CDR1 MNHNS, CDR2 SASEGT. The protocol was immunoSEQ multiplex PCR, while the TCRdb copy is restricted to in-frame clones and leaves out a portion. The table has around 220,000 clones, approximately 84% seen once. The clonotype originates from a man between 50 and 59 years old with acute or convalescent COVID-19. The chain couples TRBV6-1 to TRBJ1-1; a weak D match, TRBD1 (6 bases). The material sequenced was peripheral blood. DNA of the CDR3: TGTGCCAGCAGTGAAAACAGGGCGGTTGAAGCTTTCTTT. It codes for CASSENRAVEAFF.